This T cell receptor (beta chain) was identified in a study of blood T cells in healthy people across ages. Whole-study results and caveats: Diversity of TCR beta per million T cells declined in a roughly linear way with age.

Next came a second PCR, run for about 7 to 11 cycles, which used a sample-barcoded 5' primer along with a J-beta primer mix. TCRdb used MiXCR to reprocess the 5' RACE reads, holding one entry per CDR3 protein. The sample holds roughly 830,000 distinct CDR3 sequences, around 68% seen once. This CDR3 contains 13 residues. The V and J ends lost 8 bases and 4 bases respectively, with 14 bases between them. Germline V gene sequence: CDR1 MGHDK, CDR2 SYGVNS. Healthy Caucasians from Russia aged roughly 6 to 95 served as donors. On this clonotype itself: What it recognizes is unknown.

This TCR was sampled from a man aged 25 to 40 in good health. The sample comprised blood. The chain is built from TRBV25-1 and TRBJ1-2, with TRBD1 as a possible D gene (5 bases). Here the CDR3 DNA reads TGTGCCAGCTCCGAGGGGAGGACCTATGGCTACACCTTC. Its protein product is CASSEGRTYGYTF.